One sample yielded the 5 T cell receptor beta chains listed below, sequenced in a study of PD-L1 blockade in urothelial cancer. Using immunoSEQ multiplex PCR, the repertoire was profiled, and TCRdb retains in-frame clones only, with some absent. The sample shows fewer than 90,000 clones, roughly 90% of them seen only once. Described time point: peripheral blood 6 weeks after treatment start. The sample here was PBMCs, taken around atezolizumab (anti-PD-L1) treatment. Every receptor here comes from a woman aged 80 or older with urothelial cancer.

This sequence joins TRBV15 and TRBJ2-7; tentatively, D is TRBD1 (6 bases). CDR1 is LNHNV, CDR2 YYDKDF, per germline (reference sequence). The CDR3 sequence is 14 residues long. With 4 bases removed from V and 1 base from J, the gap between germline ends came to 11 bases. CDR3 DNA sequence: TGTGCCACCAGCACCACCACAGGGTCCTACGAGCAGTACTTC. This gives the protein CATSTTTGSYEQYF.

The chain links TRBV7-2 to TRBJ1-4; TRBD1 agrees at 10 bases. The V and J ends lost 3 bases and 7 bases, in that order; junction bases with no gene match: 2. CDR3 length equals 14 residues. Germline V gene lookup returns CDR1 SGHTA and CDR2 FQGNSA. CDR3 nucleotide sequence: TGTGCCAGCAGCTTCCGGGACAGGGGTGAAAAACTGTTTTTT. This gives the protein CASSFRDRGEKLFF.

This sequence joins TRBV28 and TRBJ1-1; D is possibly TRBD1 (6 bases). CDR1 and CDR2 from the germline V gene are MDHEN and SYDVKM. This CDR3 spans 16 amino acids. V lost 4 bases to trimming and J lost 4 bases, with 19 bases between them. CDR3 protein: CASSSAGERVGTEAFF. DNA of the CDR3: TGTGCCAGCAGTTCCGCAGGGGAAAGGGTCGGCACTGAAGCTTTCTTT.

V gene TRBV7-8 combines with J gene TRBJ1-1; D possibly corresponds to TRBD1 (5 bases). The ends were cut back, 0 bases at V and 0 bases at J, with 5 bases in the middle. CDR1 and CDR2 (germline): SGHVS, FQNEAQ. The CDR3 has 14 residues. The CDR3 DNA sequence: TGTGCCAGCAGCTTAGCAGGGGTGAACACTGAAGCTTTCTTT. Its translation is CASSLAGVNTEAFF.

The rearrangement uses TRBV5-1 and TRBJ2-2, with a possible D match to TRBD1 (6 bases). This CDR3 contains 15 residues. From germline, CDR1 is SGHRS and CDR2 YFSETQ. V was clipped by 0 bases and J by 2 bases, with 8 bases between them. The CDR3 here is CASSLAQGNTGELFF. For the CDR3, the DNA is TGCGCCAGCAGCTTGGCACAGGGAAACACCGGGGAGCTGTTTTTT.